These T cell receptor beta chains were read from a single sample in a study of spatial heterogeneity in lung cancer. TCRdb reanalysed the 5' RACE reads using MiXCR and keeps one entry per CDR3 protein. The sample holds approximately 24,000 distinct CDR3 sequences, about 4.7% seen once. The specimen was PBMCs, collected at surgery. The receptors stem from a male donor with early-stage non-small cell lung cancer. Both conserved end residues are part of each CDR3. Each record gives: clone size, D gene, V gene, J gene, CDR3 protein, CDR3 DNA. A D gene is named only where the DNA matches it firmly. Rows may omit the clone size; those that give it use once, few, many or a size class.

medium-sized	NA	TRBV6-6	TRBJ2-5	CASSPRETQYF	TGTGCCAGCAGTCCGAGGGAGACCCAGTACTTC
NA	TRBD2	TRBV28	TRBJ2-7	CASTTGGLAYEQYF	TGTGCCAGCACCACGGGGGGTCTCGCCTACGAGCAGTACTTC
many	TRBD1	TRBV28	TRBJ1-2	CASRTGQGANYGYTF	TGTGCCAGCAGAACTGGACAGGGGGCGAACTATGGCTACACCTTC
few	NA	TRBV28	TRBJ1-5	CATTGSPRSNQPQHF	TGTGCCACCACAGGGTCTCCCCGTAGCAATCAGCCCCAGCATTTT
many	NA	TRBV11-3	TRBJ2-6	CASSLEGQSKLTF	TGTGCCAGCAGCTTAGAGGGGCAGTCTAAACTGACTTTC
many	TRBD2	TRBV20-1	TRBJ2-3	CSKGLAGRTDTQYF	TGCAGCAAGGGGCTAGCGGGACGCACAGATACGCAGTATTTT
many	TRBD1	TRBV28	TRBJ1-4	CASSPIPGGEKLFF	TGTGCCAGCAGTCCGATTCCAGGGGGCGAAAAACTGTTTTTT
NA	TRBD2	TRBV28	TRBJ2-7	CASRPGGDPYEQYF	TGTGCCAGCAGACCGGGGGGGGATCCCTACGAGCAGTACTTC
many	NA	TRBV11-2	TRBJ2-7	CASSFGSNSYEQYF	TGTGCCAGCAGCTTCGGCAGTAATTCCTACGAGCAGTACTTC
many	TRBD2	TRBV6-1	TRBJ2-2	CASSDTGLANTGELFF	TGTGCCAGCAGTGATACAGGACTAGCGAACACCGGGGAGCTGTTTTTT
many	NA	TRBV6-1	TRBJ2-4	CACRDPKNIQYF	TGTGCCTGCCGGGACCCCAAAAACATTCAGTACTTC
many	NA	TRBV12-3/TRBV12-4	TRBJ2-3	CASSFRSGGLTDTQYF	TGTGCCAGCAGTTTCAGGTCCGGGGGCCTCACAGATACGCAGTATTTT